This entry concerns a single TCR beta chain. Its antigen is as yet unknown. Using immunoSEQ multiplex PCR, the repertoire was profiled, and TCRdb retains in-frame clones only, with some absent. Here the sample spans 14,000 to 15,000 clones, just under 80% being singletons. The data are from a study of OX40 agonist ivuxolimab in advanced cancers. General study points: Among the lowest peripheral clonal expansion occurred in 0.1-3.0 mg/kg partial responders. With doses of 0.1 to 3.0 mg/kg, CD4+ and CD8+ blood T cells had undergone clonal expansion by week 6.

The sequencing here drew on CD4+ or CD8+ T cells sorted from blood, taken in a trial of the OX40 agonist ivuxolimab. The receptor was derived from an adult with an advanced solid tumor such as melanoma, head and neck, liver or kidney cancer.

The CDR3 loop is CASSLDRNNEQFF. The CDR3 nucleotides are TGTGCCAGCAGCTTGGACAGGAACAATGAGCAGTTCTTC. The chain is built from TRBV5-6 and TRBJ2-1; weak D call: TRBD1 (5 bases). The V and J ends lost 0 bases and 5 bases respectively, with 6 bases between them. This CDR3 spans 13 amino acids. Germline V gene lookup returns CDR1 SGHDT and CDR2 YYEEEE.